The 19 T cell receptor beta chains given below trace back to one sample, sequenced in a study of PD-1 blockade in classical Hodgkin lymphoma. Relapse was seen in all patients after autologous stem cell transplantation, and brentuximab vedotin exposure was variable. Sequencing used immunoSEQ multiplex PCR; TCRdb keeps in-frame clones, though not all of them. The profile shows about 98,000 clones, roughly 81% of them singletons. Sequencing used peripheral blood mononuclear cells (PBMCs), obtained before the second cycle of nivolumab. The source of these receptors is a human donor with classical Hodgkin lymphoma.

The genes are TRBV5-4 and TRBJ2-6, with 10 bases aligning to TRBD2. The CDR3 has 18 amino acids. The ends lost 0 bases at V and 1 base at J; junction bases unmatched: 4. Germline CDR1 SGHNT, CDR2 YYREEE (reference sequence). CDR3 sequence (DNA): TGTGCCAGCAGCTTGGCCCTAGCGGGAGTGTCTGGGGCCAACGTCCTGACTTTC. Translated: CASSLALAGVSGANVLTF.

The CDR3 DNA follows: TGTGCCAGTAGTATCAAGGCTAGCGGGGGAGTGATCCAAGAGACCCAGTACTTC. It is translated as CASSIKASGGVIQETQYF. The J gene is TRBJ2-5, the V gene TRBV19, with 10 nucleotides matching TRBD2. Trimming cost V 3 bases and J 1 base; bases outside gene matches: 11. The CDR3 consists of 18 residues. Germline CDR1 LNHDA, CDR2 SQIVND (reference sequence).

The count of this clone is one. The chain uses TRBV29-1 and TRBJ1-4; D not resolved. CDR1 SQVTM and CDR2 ANQGSEA come from the germline V gene. The CDR3 consists of 14 residues. With 5 bases removed from V and 3 bases from J, the gap between germline ends came to 13 bases. In DNA form, the CDR3 reads TGCAGCGTTCAGCCCCGGGCGGCTAATGAAAAACTGTTTTTT. Translation: CSVQPRAANEKLFF.

This rearrangement joins TRBV10-3 to TRBJ2-7; 7 nucleotides line up with TRBD2. CDR1 and CDR2 (germline): ENHRY, SYGVKD. The trim removed 3 bases at V and 0 bases at J, leaving 5 bases unmatched. CDR3 length: 15 residues. The CDR3 reads CAISDRSGNSYEQYF. CDR3 nucleotides: TGTGCCATCAGTGATAGGAGCGGGAACTCCTACGAGCAGTACTTC.

This clone is a singleton in its sample. Other DNA variants within this sample encode the same CDR3. The rearrangement links TRBV5-1 to TRBJ2-7; no definite D call. Germline CDR1 SGHRS, CDR2 YFSETQ. The CDR3 sequence is 13 residues long. Between the trimmed V and J ends, which lost 2 bases and 4 bases, there was a span of 10 bases. CDR3 DNA: TGCGCCAGCAGCTTAGGCGGAACATACGAGCAGTACTTC. Residues: CASSLGGTYEQYF.

V gene TRBV2 combines with J gene TRBJ2-7, with 12 bases that match TRBD2. This CDR3 comprises 15 residues. After removal of 8 bases from V and 6 bases from J, the junction contained 11 bases not matched to a gene. Germline loops: CDR1 SNHLY, CDR2 FYNNEI. DNA of the CDR3: TGTGCCAGCCGTCCCGGGACTAGCGGGTGGGGCGAGCAGTACTTC. It specifies CASRPGTSGWGEQYF.

V and J are TRBV28 and TRBJ1-4, with a weak D call TRBD1 (5 bases). Germline CDR1 and CDR2: MDHEN and SYDVKM. The ends were cut back, 6 bases at V and 6 bases at J, with 17 bases in the middle. The CDR3 is made up of 15 amino acids. The CDR3 sequence: CASRPGGTSYEKLFF. The CDR3 region has the DNA TGTGCCAGCAGGCCCGGGGGAACGTCCTATGAAAAACTGTTTTTT.

The table lists this clone with a few counts. This chain uses TRBV30 with TRBJ2-2; TRBD2 is a possible D gene (6 bases). The CDR3 contains 14 residues. The V end was cut by 4 bases, the J end by 6 bases, with 15 bases between. Germline assignment: CDR1 GTSNPN and CDR2 SVGIG (reference sequence). This CDR3 is CAWNAGLAAGELFF. DNA of the CDR3: TGTGCCTGGAATGCGGGGTTGGCTGCCGGGGAGCTGTTTTTT.

This clone was seen a few times. This chain connects TRBV4-1 to TRBJ2-7; perhaps TRBD2 as D (5 bases). The germline V and J ends were trimmed by 8 bases and 2 bases, with 10 bases remaining between them. Germline V gives CDR1 MGHRA, CDR2 YSYEKL. The CDR3 extends over 12 amino acids. The CDR3 reads CASRGTTYEQYF. CDR3 DNA sequence: TGCGCCAGCCGGGGAACCACCTACGAGCAGTACTTC.

This chain joins TRBV6-5 and TRBJ1-1, with 7 bases lining up with TRBD1. Trimming removed 5 bases from V and 5 bases from J; junction bases left unmatched: 8. This CDR3 is 14 amino acids long. Per germline, CDR1 MNHEY and CDR2 SVGAGI. The CDR3 spells CASSPYRGRTEAFF. The CDR3 DNA reads as TGTGCCAGCAGTCCCTACAGGGGAAGGACTGAAGCTTTCTTT.

The chain is built from TRBV2 and TRBJ2-2; D is unclear. From germline, CDR1 is SNHLY and CDR2 FYNNEI. V dropped 5 bases and J dropped 6 bases, with 16 bases sitting between them. The CDR3 has 15 amino acids. This chain's CDR3 is CASSIRAVGSGELFF. CDR3 nucleotides: TGTGCCAGCAGTATTCGGGCCGTGGGATCCGGGGAGCTGTTTTTT.

The chain employs TRBV2 and TRBJ2-5; 10 bases match TRBD2. Per germline, CDR1 SNHLY and CDR2 FYNNEI. Trimming took 4 bases from V and 4 from J; bases not matched to a gene: 3. There are 14 residues in the CDR3. The CDR3 spells CASSAGLARETQYF. The CDR3 bases are TGTGCCAGCAGTGCGGGACTAGCGAGAGAGACCCAGTACTTC.

The sample holds one count of this clone. The rearrangement uses TRBV6-1 and TRBJ2-2; D may be TRBD1 (6 bases). Germline lookup yields CDR1 MNHNS and CDR2 SASEGT. The CDR3 spans 18 residues. Trimming shortened V by 2 bases and J by 4 bases, and 20 bases separated the two germline ends. Here the CDR3 reads CASSELTGPVGITGELFF. CDR3 DNA: TGTGCCAGCAGTGAATTAACAGGGCCTGTCGGAATCACCGGGGAGCTGTTTTTT.

The gene calls are TRBV7-8 and TRBJ2-7, with 7 bases that match TRBD1. This CDR3 is built from 13 residues. V gave up 8 bases and J gave up 4 bases; unmatched junction bases: 8. Looked up from germline, CDR1 is SGHVS and CDR2 is FQNEAQ. CDR3 amino acids: CASGTDRSYEQYF. The CDR3 DNA is TGTGCCAGCGGCACGGACAGGTCTTACGAGCAGTACTTC.

The V gene is TRBV2, the J gene TRBJ2-5; the D is unclear. The CDR3 runs 11 residues. The V end was cut by 7 bases, the J end by 2 bases, with 5 bases between. Germline CDR1 is SNHLY and CDR2 is FYNNEI. This CDR3 reads CASTSQETQYF. Written as DNA, the CDR3 is TGTGCCAGCACCAGTCAAGAGACCCAGTACTTC.

V and J are TRBV2 and TRBJ2-3, with 7 bases lining up with TRBD2. V trimming: 7 bases; J trimming: 4 bases; junction bases outside the gene matches: 8. Germline V lookup: CDR1 SNHLY, CDR2 FYNNEI. The CDR3 sequence is 14 residues long. This CDR3 reads CASTNTAGADTQYF. In DNA, the CDR3 is TGTGCCAGCACCAACACGGCGGGGGCAGATACGCAGTATTTT.

The chain has TRBV4-1 and TRBJ2-7; a weak D match, TRBD2 (7 bases). This CDR3 region has 15 residues. Per germline, CDR1 MGHRA and CDR2 YSYEKL. Trimming removed 3 bases from V and 2 bases from J, with 14 bases in between. The CDR3 here is CASSHNREGPYEQYF. The CDR3 DNA sequence: TGCGCCAGCAGCCATAACAGGGAGGGGCCCTACGAGCAGTACTTC.

This clone has just a few counts. The V gene is TRBV11-2, the J gene TRBJ2-1; TRBD1 matches 8 bases. V gave up 5 bases and J gave up 1 base; unmatched junction bases: 7. The CDR3 runs to 16 residues. Per germline, CDR1 SGHAT and CDR2 FQNNGV. In DNA form, the CDR3 reads TGTGCCAGCAGCCGATCACAGGGGGGATCCTACAATGAGCAGTTCTTC. It yields the protein CASSRSQGGSYNEQFF.

As DNA, the CDR3 is TGTGCCAGCAGTTTATATAGGGAAAAGTCCTCTGGAAACACCATATATTTT. It codes for CASSLYREKSSGNTIYF. The rearrangement joins TRBV27 to TRBJ1-3; D is uncertain. The germline V gene encodes CDR1 MNHEY and CDR2 SMNVEV (reference sequence). Trimming removed 1 base from V and 0 bases from J, with 13 bases in between. This CDR3 has 17 amino acids.